This TCR beta chain appears in the sequencing data of a study of shared clonotypes between healthy human individuals. PCR replicates from unsorted PBMC used roughly 300 ng DNA, and this amount was tens of thousands of T cell genomes. TCRdb keeps only in-frame clones here, not all; method: immunoSEQ multiplex PCR. Of some 530,000 clones listed, roughly 80% were seen once; the top ten hold about 12%. This sequence originates from a woman in her thirties or forties in good health. Some clones in this sample may be carry-over from other donors' samples. The sequenced material came from PBMCs.

The CDR3 sequence: CATSTTRDTTGGSNQPQHF. In nucleotides, the CDR3 is TGTGCCACCAGCACTACCCGGGACACTACCGGCGGGAGCAATCAGCCCCAGCATTTT. The rearrangement uses TRBV15 and TRBJ1-5, with a tentative D call TRBD1 (6 bases). V lost 4 bases and J 1 base, leaving 23 bases between the germline ends. The CDR3 has 19 residues. Germline assignment: CDR1 LNHNV and CDR2 YYDKDF (reference sequence).